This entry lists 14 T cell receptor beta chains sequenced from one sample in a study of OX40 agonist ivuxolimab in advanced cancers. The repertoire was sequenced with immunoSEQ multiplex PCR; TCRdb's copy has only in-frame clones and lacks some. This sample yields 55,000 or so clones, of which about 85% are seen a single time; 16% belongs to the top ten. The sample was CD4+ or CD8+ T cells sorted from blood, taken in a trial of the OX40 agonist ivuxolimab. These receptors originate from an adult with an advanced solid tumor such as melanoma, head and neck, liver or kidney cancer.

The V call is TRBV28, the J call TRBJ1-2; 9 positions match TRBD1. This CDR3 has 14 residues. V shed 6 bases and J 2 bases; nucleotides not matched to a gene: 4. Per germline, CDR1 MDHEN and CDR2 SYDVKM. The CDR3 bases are TGTGCCAGCAGACGAGACAGGGGGAACTATGGCTACACCTTC. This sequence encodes CASRRDRGNYGYTF.

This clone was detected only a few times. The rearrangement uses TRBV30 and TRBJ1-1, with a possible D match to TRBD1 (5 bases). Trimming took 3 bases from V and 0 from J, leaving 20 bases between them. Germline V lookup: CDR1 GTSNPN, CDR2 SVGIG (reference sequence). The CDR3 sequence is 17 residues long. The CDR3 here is CAWRKDPAGSLNTEAFF. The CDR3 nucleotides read TGTGCCTGGAGGAAAGACCCGGCAGGGAGCTTGAACACTGAAGCTTTCTTT.

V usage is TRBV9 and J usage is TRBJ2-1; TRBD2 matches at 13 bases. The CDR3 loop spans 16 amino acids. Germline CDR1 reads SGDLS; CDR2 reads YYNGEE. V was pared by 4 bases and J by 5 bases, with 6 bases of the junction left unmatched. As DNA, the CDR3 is TGTGCCAGCAGCCATTTGGGGACTAGCGGGAACAATGAGCAGTTCTTC. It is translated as CASSHLGTSGNNEQFF.

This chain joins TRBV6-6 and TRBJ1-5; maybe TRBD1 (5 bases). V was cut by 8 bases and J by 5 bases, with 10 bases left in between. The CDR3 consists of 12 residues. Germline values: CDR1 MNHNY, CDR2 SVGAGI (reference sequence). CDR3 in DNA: TGTGCCAGCGGGGCGGTAGATCAGCCCCAGCATTTT. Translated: CASGAVDQPQHF.

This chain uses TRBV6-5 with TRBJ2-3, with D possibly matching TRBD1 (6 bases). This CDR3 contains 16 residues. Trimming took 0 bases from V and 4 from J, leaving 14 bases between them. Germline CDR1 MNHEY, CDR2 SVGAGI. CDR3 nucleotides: TGTGCCAGCAGTTACTCTATCAGGGGTTTAGCAGATACGCAGTATTTT. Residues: CASSYSIRGLADTQYF.

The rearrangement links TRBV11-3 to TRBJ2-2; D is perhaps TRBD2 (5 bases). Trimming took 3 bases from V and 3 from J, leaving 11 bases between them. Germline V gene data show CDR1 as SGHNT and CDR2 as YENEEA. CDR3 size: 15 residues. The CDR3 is CASSFMGRYTGELFF. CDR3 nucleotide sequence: TGTGCCAGCAGCTTTATGGGGAGATACACCGGGGAGCTGTTTTTT.

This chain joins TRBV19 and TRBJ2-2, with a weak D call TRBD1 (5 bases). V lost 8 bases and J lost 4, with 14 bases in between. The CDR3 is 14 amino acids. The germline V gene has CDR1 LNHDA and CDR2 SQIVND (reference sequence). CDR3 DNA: TGTGCCAGTTGTGCAGGGATCAGCACCGGGGAGCTGTTTTTT. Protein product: CASCAGISTGELFF.

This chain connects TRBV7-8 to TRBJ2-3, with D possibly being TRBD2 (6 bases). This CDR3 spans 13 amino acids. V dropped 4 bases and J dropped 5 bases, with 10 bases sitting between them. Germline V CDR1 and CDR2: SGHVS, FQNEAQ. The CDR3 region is CASSSWREDTQYF. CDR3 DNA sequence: TGTGCCAGCAGCTCTTGGAGGGAAGATACGCAGTATTTT.

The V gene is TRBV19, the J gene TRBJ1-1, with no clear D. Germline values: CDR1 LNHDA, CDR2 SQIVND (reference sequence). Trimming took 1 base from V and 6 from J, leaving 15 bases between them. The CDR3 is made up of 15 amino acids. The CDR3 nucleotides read TGTGCCAGTAGTATAGTTGGATCCCTGGATGCTGAAGCTTTCTTT. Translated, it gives CASSIVGSLDAEAFF.

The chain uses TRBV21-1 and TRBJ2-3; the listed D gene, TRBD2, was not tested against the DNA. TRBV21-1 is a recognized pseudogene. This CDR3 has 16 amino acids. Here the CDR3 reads CASSKGLAGKWDTQYF. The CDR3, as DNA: TGTGCCAGCAGCAAAGGCCTAGCGGGAAAATGGGATACGCAGTATTTT.

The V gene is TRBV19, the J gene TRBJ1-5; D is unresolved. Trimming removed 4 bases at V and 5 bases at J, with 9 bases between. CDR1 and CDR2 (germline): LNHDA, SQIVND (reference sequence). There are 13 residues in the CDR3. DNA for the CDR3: TGTGCCAGTAGTAGTCAGCTATATCAGCCCCAGCATTTT. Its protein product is CASSSQLYQPQHF. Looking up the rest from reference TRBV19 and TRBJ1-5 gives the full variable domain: DGGITQSPKYLFRKEGQNVTLSCEQNLNHDAMYWYRQDPGQGLRLIYYSQIVNDFQKGDIAEGYSVSREKKESFPLTVTSAQKNPTAFYLCASSSQLYQPQHFGDGTRLSIL.

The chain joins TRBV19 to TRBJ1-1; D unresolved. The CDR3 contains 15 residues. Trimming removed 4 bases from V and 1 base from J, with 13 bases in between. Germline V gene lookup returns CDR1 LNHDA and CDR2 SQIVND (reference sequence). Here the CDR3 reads CASSSLVRSNTEAFF. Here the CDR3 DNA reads TGTGCCAGTAGTAGTCTTGTCAGGTCGAACACTGAAGCTTTCTTT.

CDR3 protein: CASTGLAGGSSYEQYF. In DNA form, the CDR3 reads TGTGCCAGTACGGGACTAGCGGGAGGGAGCTCCTACGAGCAGTACTTC. The chain employs TRBV27 and TRBJ2-7; 16 nucleotides line up with TRBD2. Germline CDR1 and CDR2: MNHEY and SMNVEV (reference sequence). The CDR3 totals 16 residues. The V and J ends lost 9 bases and 0 bases, in that order; junction bases with no gene match: 5.

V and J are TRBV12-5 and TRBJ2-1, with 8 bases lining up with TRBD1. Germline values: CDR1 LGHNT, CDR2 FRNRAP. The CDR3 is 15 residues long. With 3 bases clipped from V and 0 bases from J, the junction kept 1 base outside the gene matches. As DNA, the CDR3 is TGTGCTAGTGGTTTTGACAGGGGCTCCTACAATGAGCAGTTCTTC. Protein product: CASGFDRGSYNEQFF.